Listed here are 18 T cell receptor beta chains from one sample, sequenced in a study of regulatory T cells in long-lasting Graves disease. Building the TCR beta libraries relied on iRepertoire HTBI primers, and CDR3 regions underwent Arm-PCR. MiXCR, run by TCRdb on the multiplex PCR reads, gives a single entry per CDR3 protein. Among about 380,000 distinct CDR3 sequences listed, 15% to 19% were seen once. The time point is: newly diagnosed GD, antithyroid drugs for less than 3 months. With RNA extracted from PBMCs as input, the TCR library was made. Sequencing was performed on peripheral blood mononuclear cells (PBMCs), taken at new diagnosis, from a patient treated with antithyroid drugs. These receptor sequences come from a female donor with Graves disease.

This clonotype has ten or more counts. CDR3 sequence (DNA): TGTGCCATCAGTGAAATGGATGAGACCCAGTACTTC. Protein sequence: CAISEMDETQYF. This sequence joins TRBV10-3 and TRBJ2-5, with D unclear. Germline V gene data show CDR1 as ENHRY and CDR2 as SYGVKD. Trimming removed 3 bases from V and 5 bases from J, with 7 bases in between. The CDR3 sequence is 12 residues long.

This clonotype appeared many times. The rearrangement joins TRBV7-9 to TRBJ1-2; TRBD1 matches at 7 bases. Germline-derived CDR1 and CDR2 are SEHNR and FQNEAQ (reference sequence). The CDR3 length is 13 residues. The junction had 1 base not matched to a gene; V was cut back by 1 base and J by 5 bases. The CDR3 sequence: CASSLEQGYGYTF. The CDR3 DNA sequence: TGTGCCAGCAGCTTAGAACAGGGGTATGGCTACACCTTC. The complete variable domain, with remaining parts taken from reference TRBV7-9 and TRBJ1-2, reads DTGVSQNPRHKITKRGQNVTFRCDPISEHNRLYWYRQTLGQGPEFLTYFQNEAQLEKSRLLSDRFSAERPKGSFSTLEIQRTEQGDSAMYLCASSLEQGYGYTFGSGTRLTVV.

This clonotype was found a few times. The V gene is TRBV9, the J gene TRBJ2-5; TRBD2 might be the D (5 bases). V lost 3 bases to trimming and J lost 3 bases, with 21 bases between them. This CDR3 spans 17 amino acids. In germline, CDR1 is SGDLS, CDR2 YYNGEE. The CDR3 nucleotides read TGTGCCAGCAGCGGACTACCGATCGACCACGAGGAAGAGACCCAGTACTTC. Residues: CASSGLPIDHEEETQYF.

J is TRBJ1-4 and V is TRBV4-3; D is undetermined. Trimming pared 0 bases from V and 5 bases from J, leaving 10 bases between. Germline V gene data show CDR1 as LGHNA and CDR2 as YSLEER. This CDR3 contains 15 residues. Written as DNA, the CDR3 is TGCGCCAGCAGCCAAGATGTACAGCTCAATGAAAAACTGTTTTTT. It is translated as CASSQDVQLNEKLFF.

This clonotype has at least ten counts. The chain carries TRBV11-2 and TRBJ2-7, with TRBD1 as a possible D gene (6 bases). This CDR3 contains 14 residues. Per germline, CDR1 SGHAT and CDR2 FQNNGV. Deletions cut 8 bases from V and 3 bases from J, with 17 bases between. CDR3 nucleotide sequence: TGTGCCAGCCGCGAGACAGGTGCTATCTACGAGCAGTACTTC. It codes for CASRETGAIYEQYF.

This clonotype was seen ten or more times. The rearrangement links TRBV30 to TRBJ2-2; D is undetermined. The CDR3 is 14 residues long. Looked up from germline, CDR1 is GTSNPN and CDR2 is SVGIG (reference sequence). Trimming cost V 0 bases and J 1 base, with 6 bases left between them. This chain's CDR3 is CAWSVQRNTGELFF. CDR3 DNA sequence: TGTGCCTGGAGTGTACAACGGAACACCGGGGAGCTGTTTTTT.

The DNA for the CDR3 is TGCGCCAGCAGCCTCCAGAGGGCAGGGTGGAACACTGAAGCTTTCTTT. Amino acids: CASSLQRAGWNTEAFF. The chain has TRBV4-3 and TRBJ1-1; D perhaps matches TRBD1 (5 bases). The germline V and J ends were trimmed by 4 bases and 1 base, with 16 bases remaining between them. This CDR3 has 16 residues. Germline V gene sequence: CDR1 LGHNA, CDR2 YSLEER.

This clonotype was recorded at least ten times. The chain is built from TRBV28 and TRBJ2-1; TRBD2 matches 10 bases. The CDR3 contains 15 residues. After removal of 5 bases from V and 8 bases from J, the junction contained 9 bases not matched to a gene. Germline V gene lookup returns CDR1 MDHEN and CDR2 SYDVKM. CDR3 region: CASSLVSSGGDEQFF. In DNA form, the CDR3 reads TGTGCCAGCAGTCTAGTGTCTAGCGGGGGCGATGAGCAGTTCTTC.

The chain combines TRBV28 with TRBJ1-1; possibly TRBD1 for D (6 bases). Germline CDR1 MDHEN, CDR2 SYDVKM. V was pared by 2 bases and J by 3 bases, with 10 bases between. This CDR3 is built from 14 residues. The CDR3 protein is CASSLQGWDTEAFF. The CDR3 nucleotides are TGTGCCAGCAGTTTACAGGGGTGGGACACTGAAGCTTTCTTT.

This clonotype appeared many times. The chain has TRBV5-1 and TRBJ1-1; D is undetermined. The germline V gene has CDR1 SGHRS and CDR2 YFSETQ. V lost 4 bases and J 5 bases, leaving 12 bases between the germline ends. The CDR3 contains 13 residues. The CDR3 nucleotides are TGCGCCAGCAGCCCCCCCGCAGGTACTGAAGCTTTCTTT. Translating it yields CASSPPAGTEAFF.

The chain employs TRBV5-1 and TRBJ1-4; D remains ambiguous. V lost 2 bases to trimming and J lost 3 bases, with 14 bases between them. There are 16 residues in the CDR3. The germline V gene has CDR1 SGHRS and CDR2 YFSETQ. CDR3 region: CASSLTGAAPNEKLFF. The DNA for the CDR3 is TGCGCCAGCAGCTTAACGGGCGCGGCTCCTAATGAAAAACTGTTTTTT.

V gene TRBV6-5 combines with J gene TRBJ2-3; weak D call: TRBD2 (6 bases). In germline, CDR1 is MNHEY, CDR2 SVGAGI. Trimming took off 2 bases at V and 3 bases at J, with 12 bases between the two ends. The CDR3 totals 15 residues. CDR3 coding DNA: TGTGCCAGCAGTTACATCCCGGGAGTGACAGATACGCAGTATTTT. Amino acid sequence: CASSYIPGVTDTQYF.

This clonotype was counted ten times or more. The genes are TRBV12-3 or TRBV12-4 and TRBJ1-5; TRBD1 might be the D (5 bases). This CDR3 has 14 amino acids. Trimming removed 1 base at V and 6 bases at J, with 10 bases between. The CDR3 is CASSLVGRAQPQHF. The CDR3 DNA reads TGTGCCAGCAGTTTAGTCGGCAGGGCTCAGCCCCAGCATTTT.

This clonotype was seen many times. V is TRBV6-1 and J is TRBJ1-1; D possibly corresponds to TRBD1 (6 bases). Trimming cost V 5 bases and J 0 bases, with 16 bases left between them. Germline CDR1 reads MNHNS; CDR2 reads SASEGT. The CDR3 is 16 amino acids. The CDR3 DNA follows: TGTGCCAGCAGTATCACCTACAGGGCCCTGAACACTGAAGCTTTCTTT. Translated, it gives CASSITYRALNTEAFF.

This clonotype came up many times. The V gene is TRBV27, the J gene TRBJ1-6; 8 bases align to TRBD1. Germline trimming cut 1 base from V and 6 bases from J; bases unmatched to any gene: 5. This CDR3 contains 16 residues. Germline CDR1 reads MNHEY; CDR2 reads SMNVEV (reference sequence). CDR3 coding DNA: TGTGCCAGCAGTTTATATCGCGGACAGGGTAATTCACCCCTCCACTTT. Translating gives CASSLYRGQGNSPLHF.

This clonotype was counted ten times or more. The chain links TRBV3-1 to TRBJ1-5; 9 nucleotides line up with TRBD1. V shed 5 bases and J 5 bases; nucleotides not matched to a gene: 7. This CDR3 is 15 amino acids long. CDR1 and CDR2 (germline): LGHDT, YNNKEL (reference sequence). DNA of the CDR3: TGTGCCAGCAGCACGGGACAGGGTTGGGATCAGCCCCAGCATTTT. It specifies CASSTGQGWDQPQHF.

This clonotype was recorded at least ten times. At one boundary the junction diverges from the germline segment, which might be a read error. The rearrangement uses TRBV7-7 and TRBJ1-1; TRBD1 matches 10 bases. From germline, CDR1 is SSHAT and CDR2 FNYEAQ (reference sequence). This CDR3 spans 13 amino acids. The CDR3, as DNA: TGTGCTAGCAGCGTGGGACAGGGGACTGAAGCTTTCTTT. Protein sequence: CASSVGQGTEAFF.

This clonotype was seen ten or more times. CDR3 coding DNA: TGTGCCAGCAGTTTGGGACTGAGAAATCAGCCCCAGCATTTT. Translation: CASSLGLRNQPQHF. The chain is built from TRBV12-3 or TRBV12-4 and TRBJ1-5; D is possibly TRBD1 (5 bases). This CDR3 region has 14 residues. V shed 3 bases and J shed 4 bases, with 10 bases lying between them.